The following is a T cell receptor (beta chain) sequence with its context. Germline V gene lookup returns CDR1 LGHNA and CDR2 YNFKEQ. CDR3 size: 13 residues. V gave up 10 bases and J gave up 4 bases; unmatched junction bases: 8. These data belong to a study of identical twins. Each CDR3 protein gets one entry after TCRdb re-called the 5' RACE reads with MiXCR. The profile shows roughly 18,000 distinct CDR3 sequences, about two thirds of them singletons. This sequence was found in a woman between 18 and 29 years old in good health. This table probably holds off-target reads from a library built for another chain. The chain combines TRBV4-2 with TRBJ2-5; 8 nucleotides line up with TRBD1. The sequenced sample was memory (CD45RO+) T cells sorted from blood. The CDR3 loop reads CANSDRGRETQYF. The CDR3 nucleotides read TGTGCCAACTCCGACAGGGGTCGAGAGACCCAGTACTTC.